The present TCR beta chain was sequenced within a study of blood T cell repertoires in COVID-19. Clinical history reported by participants formed the basis on which cohorts were assigned. This CDR3 has 15 residues. The germline V gene encodes CDR1 SGHTA and CDR2 FQGNSA. V was pared by 5 bases and J by 5 bases, with 15 bases between. The table came from immunoSEQ multiplex PCR; TCRdb's copy has only in-frame clones and leaves some out. This sample has just over 300,000 clones, with about nine tenths found just once. The chain combines TRBV7-2 with TRBJ2-2, with no clear D. This receptor was obtained from a woman between 18 and 29 years old who had recovered from COVID-19. The sequencing input was PBMCs or T cells enriched from blood (not recorded which). CDR3 in amino acids: CASSPTPTLTGELFF. The CDR3 DNA reads as TGTGCCAGCAGCCCAACTCCGACTCTAACCGGGGAGCTGTTTTTT. The full variable domain, in which reference TRBV7-2 and TRBJ2-2 provide the parts outside the CDR3, is GAGVSQSPSNKVTEKGKDVELRCDPISGHTALYWYRQSLGQGLEFLIYFQGNSAPDKSGLPSDRFSAERTGGSVSTLTIQRTQQEDSAVYLCASSPTPTLTGELFFGEGSRLTVL.